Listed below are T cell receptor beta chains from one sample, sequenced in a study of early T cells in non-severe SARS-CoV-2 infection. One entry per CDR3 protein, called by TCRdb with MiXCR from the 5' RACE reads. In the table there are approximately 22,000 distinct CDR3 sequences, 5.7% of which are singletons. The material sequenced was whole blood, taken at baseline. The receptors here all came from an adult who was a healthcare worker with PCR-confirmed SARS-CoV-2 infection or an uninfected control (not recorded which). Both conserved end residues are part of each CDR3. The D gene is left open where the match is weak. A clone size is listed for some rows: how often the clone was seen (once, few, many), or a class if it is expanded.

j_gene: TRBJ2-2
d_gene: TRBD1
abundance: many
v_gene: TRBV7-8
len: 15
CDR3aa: CASRTGTGNTGELFF
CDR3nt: TGTGCCAGCAGGACCGGGACAGGAAACACCGGGGAGCTGTTTTTT

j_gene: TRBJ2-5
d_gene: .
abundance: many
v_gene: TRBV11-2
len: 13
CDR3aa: CASSPRPQETQYF
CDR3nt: TGTGCCAGCAGCCCTCGGCCGCAAGAGACCCAGTACTTC

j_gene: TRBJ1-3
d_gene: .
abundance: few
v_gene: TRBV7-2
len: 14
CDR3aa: CASSAGTIINTIYF
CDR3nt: TGTGCCAGCAGCGCCGGGACAATCATCAACACCATATATTTT

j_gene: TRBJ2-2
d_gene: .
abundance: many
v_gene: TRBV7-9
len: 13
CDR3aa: CASSLAAGLELFF
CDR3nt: TGTGCCAGCAGCTTAGCCGCAGGGTTGGAGCTGTTTTTT

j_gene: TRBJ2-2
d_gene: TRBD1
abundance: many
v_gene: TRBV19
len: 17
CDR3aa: CASSISRGRDWAGELFF
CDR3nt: TGTGCCAGTAGTATTAGCAGGGGGCGCGATTGGGCCGGGGAGCTGTTTTTT

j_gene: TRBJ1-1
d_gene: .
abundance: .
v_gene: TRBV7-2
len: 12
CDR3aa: CASSLAGGFAFF
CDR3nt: TGTGCCAGCAGCTTAGCAGGTGGTTTCGCTTTCTTT

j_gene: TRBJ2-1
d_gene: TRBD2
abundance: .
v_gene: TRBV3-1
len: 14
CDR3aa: CASSNAGLDNEQFF
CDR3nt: TGTGCCAGCAGCAACGCTGGACTAGACAATGAGCAGTTCTTC

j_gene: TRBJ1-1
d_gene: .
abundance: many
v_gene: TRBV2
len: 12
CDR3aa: CATLHPNTEAFF
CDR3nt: TGTGCCACCCTTCACCCGAACACTGAAGCTTTCTTT

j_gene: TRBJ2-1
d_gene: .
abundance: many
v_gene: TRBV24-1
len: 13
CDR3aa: CATAGSGRNEQFF
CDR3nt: TGTGCCACGGCAGGATCAGGGCGGAATGAGCAGTTCTTC

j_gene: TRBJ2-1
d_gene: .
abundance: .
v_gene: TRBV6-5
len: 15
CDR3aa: CASSYSLNSYNEQFF
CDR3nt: TGTGCCAGCAGTTACTCGTTGAACTCCTACAATGAGCAGTTCTTC

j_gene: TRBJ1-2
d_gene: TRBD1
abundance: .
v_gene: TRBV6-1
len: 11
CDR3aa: CADREGYGYTF
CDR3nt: TGTGCCGACAGGGAAGGGTATGGCTACACCTTC

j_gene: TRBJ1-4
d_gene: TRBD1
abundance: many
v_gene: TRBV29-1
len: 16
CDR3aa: CSGLGTGAAPGEKLFF
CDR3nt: TGCAGCGGATTAGGGACAGGGGCCGCTCCCGGTGAAAAACTGTTTTTT

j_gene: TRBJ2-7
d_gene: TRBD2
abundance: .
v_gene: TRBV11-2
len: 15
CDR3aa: CASSLERGATYEQYF
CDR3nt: TGTGCCAGCAGCTTAGAGCGGGGGGCGACCTACGAGCAGTACTTC

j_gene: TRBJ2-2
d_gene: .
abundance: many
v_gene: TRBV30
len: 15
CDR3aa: CAWRDGTSNTGELFF
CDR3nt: TGTGCCTGGAGGGATGGGACATCGAACACCGGGGAGCTGTTTTTT

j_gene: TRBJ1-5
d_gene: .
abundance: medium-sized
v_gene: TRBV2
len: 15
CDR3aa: CASSSTGVGNQPQHF
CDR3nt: TGTGCCAGCAGTTCGACAGGCGTCGGGAATCAGCCCCAGCATTTT

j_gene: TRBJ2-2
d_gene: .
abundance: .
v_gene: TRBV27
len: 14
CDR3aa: CASSPTSSPGELFF
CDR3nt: TGTGCCAGCAGTCCGACCAGCTCCCCCGGGGAGCTGTTTTTT

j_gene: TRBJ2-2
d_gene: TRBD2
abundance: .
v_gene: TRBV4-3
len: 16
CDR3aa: CASSQDELAGTGELFF
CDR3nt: TGCGCCAGCAGCCAAGATGAACTAGCGGGCACCGGGGAGCTGTTTTTT

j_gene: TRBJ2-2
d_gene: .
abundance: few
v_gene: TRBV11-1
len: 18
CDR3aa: CASSLPTRRAGYTGELFF
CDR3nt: TGTGCCAGCAGCTTACCGACTCGGAGAGCAGGTTATACCGGGGAGCTGTTTTTT

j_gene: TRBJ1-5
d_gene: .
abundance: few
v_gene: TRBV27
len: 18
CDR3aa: CASSFPPGRLRINQPQHF
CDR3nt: TGTGCCAGCAGTTTCCCCCCCGGCAGGCTTCGAATCAATCAGCCCCAGCATTTT

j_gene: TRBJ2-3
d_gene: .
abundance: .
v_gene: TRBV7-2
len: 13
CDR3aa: CASSSQRADTQYF
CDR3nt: TGTGCCAGCAGCTCCCAGCGCGCAGATACGCAGTATTTT

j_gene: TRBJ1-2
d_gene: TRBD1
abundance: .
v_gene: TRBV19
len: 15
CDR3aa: CASSILGTGNSGYTF
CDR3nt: TGTGCCAGTAGTATATTAGGGACAGGGAATAGTGGCTACACCTTC

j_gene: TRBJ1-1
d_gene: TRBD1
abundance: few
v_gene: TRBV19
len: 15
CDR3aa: CASSPKTGPNTEAFF
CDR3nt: TGTGCCAGTAGTCCGAAGACAGGGCCGAACACTGAAGCTTTCTTT